A selection of T cell receptor beta chains follows, all from one sample in a study of HIV-infected patients and healthy controls. TCRdb itself ran the 5' RACE reads through MiXCR, one entry per CDR3 protein. The sample contains 15,000 to 20,000 distinct CDR3 sequences, about 8.3% of which appear only once. Sample: blood. All receptors derive from an adult in good health. Both conserved end residues are part of each CDR3. Fields, in order: CDR3 length, V gene, D gene, clone size, J gene, CDR3 DNA, CDR3 protein. D genes are given only for firm matches. Not every row has a clone size; where given, it reads once, few, many or a size class.

length: 15
V: TRBV18
D: TRBD1
size: many
J: TRBJ2-5
DNA: TGTGCCAGCTCACCAAGACAGGGGTTCCAAGAGACCCAGTACTTC
CDR3: CASSPRQGFQETQYF

length: 14
V: TRBV19
D: TRBD1
size: .
J: TRBJ2-3
DNA: TGTGCCAGTAGGCCGGGACAGAACACAGATACGCAGTATTTT
CDR3: CASRPGQNTDTQYF

length: 16
V: TRBV4-2
D: TRBD1
size: many
J: TRBJ2-1
DNA: TGTGCCAGCAGCCAAGGGGACAGGGGCCAGGGCAATGAGCAGTTCTTC
CDR3: CASSQGDRGQGNEQFF

length: 17
V: TRBV10-3
D: .
size: many
J: TRBJ2-7
DNA: TGTGCCATCAGTGACTACACTCCGGGCCCGGGTCAGGACGAGCAGTACTTC
CDR3: CAISDYTPGPGQDEQYF

length: 15
V: TRBV6-2/TRBV6-3
D: .
size: many
J: TRBJ2-2
DNA: TGTGCCAGCAGTGATCAGTGGCCAAGCACCGGGGAGCTGTTTTTT
CDR3: CASSDQWPSTGELFF

length: 14
V: TRBV12-3/TRBV12-4
D: TRBD1
size: many
J: TRBJ1-5
DNA: TGTGCCAGCAGACGGGACAGGGTCAATCAGCCCCAGCATTTT
CDR3: CASRRDRVNQPQHF

length: 16
V: TRBV19
D: TRBD2
size: .
J: TRBJ2-6
DNA: TGTGCCAGTACCACGGGGGGGCCCTCTGGGGCCAACGTCCTGACTTTC
CDR3: CASTTGGPSGANVLTF

length: 14
V: TRBV6-4
D: .
size: .
J: TRBJ2-3
DNA: TGTGCCAGCAGTGTAAGGGGCAGCACAGATACGCAGTATTTT
CDR3: CASSVRGSTDTQYF

length: 12
V: TRBV24-1
D: .
size: many
J: TRBJ2-1
DNA: TGTGCCACCAGCACACTAGGTAATGAGCAGTTCTTC
CDR3: CATSTLGNEQFF

length: 16
V: TRBV28
D: .
size: many
J: TRBJ2-3
DNA: TGTGCCAGCAGTTTATTCTCGGGAGAATTCCCAGATACGCAGTATTTT
CDR3: CASSLFSGEFPDTQYF

length: 15
V: TRBV4-2
D: TRBD1
size: .
J: TRBJ2-5
DNA: TGTGCCAGCAGCCAAGATCCACAGGGGGGAGAGACCCAGTACTTC
CDR3: CASSQDPQGGETQYF

length: 15
V: TRBV20-1
D: TRBD2
size: many
J: TRBJ2-1
DNA: TGCAGTGCTAGTCTCCAGACTAGCGGGAGCGCTGAGCAGTTCTTC
CDR3: CSASLQTSGSAEQFF

length: 12
V: TRBV29-1
D: .
size: many
J: TRBJ1-1
DNA: TGCAGCGTCAAAGCAATGAACACTGAAGCTTTCTTT
CDR3: CSVKAMNTEAFF

length: 16
V: TRBV5-4
D: .
size: many
J: TRBJ2-5
DNA: TGTGCCAGCAGCTTGGAGCCACAGCATACTCAGGAGACCCAGTACTTC
CDR3: CASSLEPQHTQETQYF

length: 17
V: TRBV28
D: .
size: .
J: TRBJ2-7
DNA: TGTGCCAGCAGTTTTGGTCCGGGGCGGCGGGACTCCTACGAGCAGTACTTC
CDR3: CASSFGPGRRDSYEQYF

length: 12
V: TRBV5-1
D: .
size: many
J: TRBJ2-7
DNA: TGCGCCAGCAGCGTGGGAACCTACGAGCAGTACTTC
CDR3: CASSVGTYEQYF

length: 16
V: TRBV21-1
D: .
size: .
J: TRBJ1-2
DNA: TGTGCCAGCAGCACTGCAATGCGGGGCCAATCCTATGGCTACACCTTC
CDR3: CASSTAMRGQSYGYTF

length: 11
V: TRBV2
D: .
size: .
J: TRBJ2-7
DNA: TGTGCCAGCAGTACAGGGTACGAGCAGTACTTC
CDR3: CASSTGYEQYF

length: 15
V: TRBV7-9
D: TRBD1
size: many
J: TRBJ2-1
DNA: TGTGCCAGCACCCATCGACAGGGTACCAACAATGAGCAGTTCTTC
CDR3: CASTHRQGTNNEQFF